The clone carrying this T cell receptor beta chain was seen a handful of times. TCRdb independently ran MiXCR on the 5' RACE reads; one entry per CDR3 protein. The profile shows just under 600,000 distinct CDR3 sequences, about 13% of them singletons. This sample is part of a study of T cells after yellow fever vaccination. V lost 4 bases to trimming and J lost 0 bases, with 14 bases between them. The CDR3 contains 16 residues. Germline V gene data show CDR1 as MNHEY and CDR2 as SVGAGI. This TCR came from a man aged 25-45 years who received the YFV17D yellow fever vaccine. V and J are TRBV6-5 and TRBJ2-3; maybe TRBD1 (6 bases). This specimen was PBMCs, taken on the day of the yellow fever booster vaccination. In DNA form, the CDR3 reads TGTGCCAGCAGTTCCAACAGGGAAACCAGCACAGATACGCAGTATTTT. Protein sequence: CASSSNRETSTDTQYF.